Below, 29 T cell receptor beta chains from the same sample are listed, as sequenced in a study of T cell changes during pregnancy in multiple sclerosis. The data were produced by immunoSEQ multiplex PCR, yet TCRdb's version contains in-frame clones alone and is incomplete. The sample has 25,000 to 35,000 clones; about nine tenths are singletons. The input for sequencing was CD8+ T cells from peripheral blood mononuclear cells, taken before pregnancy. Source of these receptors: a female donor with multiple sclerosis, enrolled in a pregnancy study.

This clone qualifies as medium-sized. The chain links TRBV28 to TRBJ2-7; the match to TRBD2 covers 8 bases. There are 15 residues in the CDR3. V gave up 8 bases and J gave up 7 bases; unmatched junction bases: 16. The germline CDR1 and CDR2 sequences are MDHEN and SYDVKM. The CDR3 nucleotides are TGTGCCAGCGCTACCCCGACTAGCGCCGTATCTGAGCAGTACTTC. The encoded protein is CASATPTSAVSEQYF.

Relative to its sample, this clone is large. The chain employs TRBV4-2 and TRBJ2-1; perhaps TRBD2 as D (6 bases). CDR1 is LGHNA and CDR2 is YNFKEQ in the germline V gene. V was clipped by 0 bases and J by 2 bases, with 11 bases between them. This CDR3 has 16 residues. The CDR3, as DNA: TGTGCCAGCAGCCAAGATGGGACTGGGACCTACAATGAGCAGTTCTTC. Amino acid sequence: CASSQDGTGTYNEQFF.

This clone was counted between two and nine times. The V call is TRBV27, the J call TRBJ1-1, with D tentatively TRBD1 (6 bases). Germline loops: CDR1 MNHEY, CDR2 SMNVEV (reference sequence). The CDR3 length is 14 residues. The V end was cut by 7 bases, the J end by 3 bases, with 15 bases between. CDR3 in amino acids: CASTSRSGDTEAFF. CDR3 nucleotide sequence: TGTGCCAGCACTTCCAGGTCAGGGGACACTGAAGCTTTCTTT.

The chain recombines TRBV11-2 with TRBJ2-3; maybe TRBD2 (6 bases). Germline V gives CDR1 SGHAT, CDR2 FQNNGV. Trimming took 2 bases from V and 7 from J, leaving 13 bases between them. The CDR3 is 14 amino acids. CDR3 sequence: CASSLNGGAYTQYF. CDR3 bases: TGTGCCAGCAGCTTAAACGGAGGGGCGTATACGCAGTATTTT.

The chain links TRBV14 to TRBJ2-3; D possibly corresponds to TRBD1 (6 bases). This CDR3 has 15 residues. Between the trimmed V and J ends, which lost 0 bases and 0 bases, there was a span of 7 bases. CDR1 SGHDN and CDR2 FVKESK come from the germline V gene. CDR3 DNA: TGTGCCAGCAGCCAAGATAGGGGGAGCACAGATACGCAGTATTTT. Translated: CASSQDRGSTDTQYF.

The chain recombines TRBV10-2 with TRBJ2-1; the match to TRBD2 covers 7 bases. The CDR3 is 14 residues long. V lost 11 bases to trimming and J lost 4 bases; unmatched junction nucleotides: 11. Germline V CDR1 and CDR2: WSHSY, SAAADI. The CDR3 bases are TGCGCCGTCTCATCGGGACTACAATACAATGAGCAGTTCTTC. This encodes CAVSSGLQYNEQFF.

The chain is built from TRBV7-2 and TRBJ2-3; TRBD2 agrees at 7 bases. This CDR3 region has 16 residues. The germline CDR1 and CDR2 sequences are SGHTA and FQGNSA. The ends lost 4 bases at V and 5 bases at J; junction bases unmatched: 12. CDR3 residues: CASSYLWGGSGDTQYF. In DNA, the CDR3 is TGTGCCAGCAGCTATCTGTGGGGCGGGAGCGGAGATACGCAGTATTTT.

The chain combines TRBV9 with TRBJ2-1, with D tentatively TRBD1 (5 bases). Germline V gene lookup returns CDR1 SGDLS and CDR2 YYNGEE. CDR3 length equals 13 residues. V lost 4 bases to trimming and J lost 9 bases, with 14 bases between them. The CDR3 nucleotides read TGTGCCAGCAGCCCTCTAGGGGTCCGTGAGCAGTTCTTC. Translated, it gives CASSPLGVREQFF.

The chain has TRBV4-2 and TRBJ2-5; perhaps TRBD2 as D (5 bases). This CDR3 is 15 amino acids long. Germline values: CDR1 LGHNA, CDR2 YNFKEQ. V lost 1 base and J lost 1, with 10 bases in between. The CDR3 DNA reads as TGTGCCAGCAGCCAAGTGGTTAGCGTCCAAGAGACCCAGTACTTC. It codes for CASSQVVSVQETQYF.

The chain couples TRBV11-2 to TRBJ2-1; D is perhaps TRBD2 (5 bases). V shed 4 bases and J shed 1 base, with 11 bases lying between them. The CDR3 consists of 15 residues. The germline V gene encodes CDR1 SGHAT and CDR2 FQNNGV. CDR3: CASSSGLYSYNEQFF. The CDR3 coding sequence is TGTGCCAGCAGCTCCGGACTTTATTCCTACAATGAGCAGTTCTTC. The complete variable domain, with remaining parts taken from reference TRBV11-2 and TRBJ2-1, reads EAGVAQSPRYKIIEKRQSVAFWCNPISGHATLYWYQQILGQGPKLLIQFQNNGVVDDSQLPKDRFSAERLKGVDSTLKIQPAKLEDSAVYLCASSSGLYSYNEQFFGPGTRLTVL.

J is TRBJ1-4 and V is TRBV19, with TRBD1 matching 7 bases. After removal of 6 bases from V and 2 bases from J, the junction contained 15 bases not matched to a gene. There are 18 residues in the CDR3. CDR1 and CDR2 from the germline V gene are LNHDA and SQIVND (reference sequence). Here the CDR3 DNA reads TGTGCCAGTAGCTTCTCCCTTATGACAGGGTGGACTAATGAAAAACTGTTTTTT. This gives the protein CASSFSLMTGWTNEKLFF.

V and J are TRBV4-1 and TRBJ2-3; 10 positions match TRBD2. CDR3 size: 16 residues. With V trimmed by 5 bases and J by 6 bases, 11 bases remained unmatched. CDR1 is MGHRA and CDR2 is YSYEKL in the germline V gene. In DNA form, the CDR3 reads TGCGCCAGCAGCTCTAGCGGGAGCGGAGTTCTGGATACGCAGTATTTT. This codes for CASSSSGSGVLDTQYF.

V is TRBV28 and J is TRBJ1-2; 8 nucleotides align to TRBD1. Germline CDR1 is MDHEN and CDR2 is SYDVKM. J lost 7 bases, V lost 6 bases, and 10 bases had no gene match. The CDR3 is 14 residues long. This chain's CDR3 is CASRLTGAGFGYTF. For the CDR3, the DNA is TGTGCCAGCAGGTTGACAGGGGCGGGTTTTGGCTACACCTTC.

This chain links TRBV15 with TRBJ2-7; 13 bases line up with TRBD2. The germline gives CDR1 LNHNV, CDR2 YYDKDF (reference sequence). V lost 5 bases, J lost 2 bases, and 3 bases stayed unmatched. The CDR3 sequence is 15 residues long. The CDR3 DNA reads TGTGCCACCAGCGTCGGGACTAGCGGGACCTACGAGCAGTACTTC. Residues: CATSVGTSGTYEQYF. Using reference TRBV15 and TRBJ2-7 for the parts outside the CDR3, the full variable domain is DAMVIQNPRYQVTQFGKPVTLSCSQTLNHNVMYWYQQKSSQAPKLLFHYYDKDFNNEADTPDNFQSRRPNTSFCFLDIRSPGLGDTAMYLCATSVGTSGTYEQYFGPGTRLTVT.

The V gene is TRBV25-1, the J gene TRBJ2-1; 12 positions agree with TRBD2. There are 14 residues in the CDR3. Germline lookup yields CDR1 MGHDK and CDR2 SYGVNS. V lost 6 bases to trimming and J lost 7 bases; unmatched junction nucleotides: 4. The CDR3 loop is CASSQGTSGNEQFF. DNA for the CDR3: TGTGCCAGCAGCCAGGGGACTAGCGGGAATGAGCAGTTCTTC.

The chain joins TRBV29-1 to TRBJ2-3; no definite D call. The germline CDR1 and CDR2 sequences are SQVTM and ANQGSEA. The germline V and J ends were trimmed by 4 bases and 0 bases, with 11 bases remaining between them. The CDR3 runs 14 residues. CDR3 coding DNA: TGCAGCGTTGTCGGAGATAGTAGCACAGATACGCAGTATTTT. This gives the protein CSVVGDSSTDTQYF.

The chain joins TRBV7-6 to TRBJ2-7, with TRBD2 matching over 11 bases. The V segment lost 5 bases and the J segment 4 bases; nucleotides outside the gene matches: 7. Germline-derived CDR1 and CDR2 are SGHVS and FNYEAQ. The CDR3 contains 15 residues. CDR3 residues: CASSPTSGSTYEQYF. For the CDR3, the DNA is TGTGCCAGCAGCCCCACTAGCGGGAGTACGTACGAGCAGTACTTC.

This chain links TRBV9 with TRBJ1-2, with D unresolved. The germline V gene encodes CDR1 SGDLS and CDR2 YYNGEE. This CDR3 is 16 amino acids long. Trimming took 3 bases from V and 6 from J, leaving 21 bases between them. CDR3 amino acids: CASSAGWTPGGDGYTF. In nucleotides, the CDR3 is TGTGCCAGCAGCGCCGGATGGACGCCTGGAGGTGATGGCTACACCTTC.

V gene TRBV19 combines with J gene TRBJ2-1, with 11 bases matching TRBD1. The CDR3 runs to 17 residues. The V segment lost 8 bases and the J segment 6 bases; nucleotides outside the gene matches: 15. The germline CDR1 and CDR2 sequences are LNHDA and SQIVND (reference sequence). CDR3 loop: CASQPPTGTGGSNEQFF. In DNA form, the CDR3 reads TGTGCCAGTCAACCCCCCACCGGGACAGGGGGTAGCAATGAGCAGTTCTTC.

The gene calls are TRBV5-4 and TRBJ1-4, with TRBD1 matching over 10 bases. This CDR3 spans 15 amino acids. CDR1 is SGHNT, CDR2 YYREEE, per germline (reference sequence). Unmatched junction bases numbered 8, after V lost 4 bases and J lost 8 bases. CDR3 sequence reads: CASSEAGTGVEKLFF. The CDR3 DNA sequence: TGTGCCAGCAGCGAAGCCGGGACAGGGGTCGAAAAACTGTTTTTT.

The CDR3 spells CAWTSGRASYEQYF. DNA for the CDR3: TGTGCCTGGACTAGCGGGAGGGCTTCCTACGAGCAGTACTTC. The rearrangement joins TRBV30 to TRBJ2-7; TRBD2 agrees at 12 bases. CDR3 length: 14 residues. Germline V gene lookup returns CDR1 GTSNPN and CDR2 SVGIG (reference sequence). V was clipped by 4 bases and J by 1 base; unmatched bases: 2.

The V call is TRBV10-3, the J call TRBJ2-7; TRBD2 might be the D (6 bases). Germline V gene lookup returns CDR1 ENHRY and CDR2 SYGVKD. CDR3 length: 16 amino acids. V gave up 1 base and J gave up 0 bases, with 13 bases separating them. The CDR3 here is CAISEWEDSSSYEQYF. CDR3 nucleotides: TGTGCCATCAGTGAGTGGGAGGACTCCTCCTCCTACGAGCAGTACTTC.

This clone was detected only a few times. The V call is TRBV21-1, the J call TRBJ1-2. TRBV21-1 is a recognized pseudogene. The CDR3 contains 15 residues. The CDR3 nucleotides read TGTGCCAGCAGCAAAGAGTTAGCCACTAACTATGGCTACACCTTC. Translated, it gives CASSKELATNYGYTF.

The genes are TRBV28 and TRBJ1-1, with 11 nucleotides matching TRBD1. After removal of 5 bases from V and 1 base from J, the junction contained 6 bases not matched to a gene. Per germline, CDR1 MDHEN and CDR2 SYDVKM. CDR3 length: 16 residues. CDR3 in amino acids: CASSSTGTGGNTEAFF. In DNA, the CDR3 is TGTGCCAGCAGTAGCACCGGGACAGGGGGGAACACTGAAGCTTTCTTT.

CDR3 bases: TGTGCCAGCAGCGGCGACTCGAGTGATACGCAGTATTTT. It codes for CASSGDSSDTQYF. The chain links TRBV9 to TRBJ2-3; D gene ambiguous. Per the germline V gene, CDR1 is SGDLS and CDR2 is YYNGEE. CDR3 length equals 13 residues. Trimming cost V 3 bases and J 6 bases, with 11 bases left between them.

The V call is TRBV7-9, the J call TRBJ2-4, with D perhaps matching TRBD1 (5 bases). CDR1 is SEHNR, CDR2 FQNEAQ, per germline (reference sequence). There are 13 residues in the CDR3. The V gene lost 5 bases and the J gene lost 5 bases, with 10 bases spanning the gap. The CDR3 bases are TGTGCCAGCAGCAGGGGTCCCCAAAACATTCAGTACTTC. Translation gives CASSRGPQNIQYF.

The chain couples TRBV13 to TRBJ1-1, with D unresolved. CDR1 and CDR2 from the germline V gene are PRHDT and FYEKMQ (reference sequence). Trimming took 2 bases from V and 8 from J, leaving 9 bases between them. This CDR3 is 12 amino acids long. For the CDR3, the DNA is TGTGCCAGCAGCTTAATTCCCGGGGAAGCTTTCTTT. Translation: CASSLIPGEAFF.

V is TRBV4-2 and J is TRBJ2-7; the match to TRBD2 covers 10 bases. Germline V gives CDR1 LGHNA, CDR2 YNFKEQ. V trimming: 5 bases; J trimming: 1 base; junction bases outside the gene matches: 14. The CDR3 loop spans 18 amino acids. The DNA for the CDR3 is TGTGCCAGCAGCTTGGGAGATACCGGGACTAGCGTTTCCTACGAGCAGTACTTC. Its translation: CASSLGDTGTSVSYEQYF.

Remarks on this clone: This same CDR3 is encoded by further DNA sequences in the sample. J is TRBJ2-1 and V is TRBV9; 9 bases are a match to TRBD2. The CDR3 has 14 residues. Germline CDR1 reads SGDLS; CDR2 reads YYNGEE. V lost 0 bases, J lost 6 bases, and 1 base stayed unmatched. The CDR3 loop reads CASSVGAGGNEQFF. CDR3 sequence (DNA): TGTGCCAGCAGCGTAGGAGCGGGAGGCAATGAGCAGTTCTTC.